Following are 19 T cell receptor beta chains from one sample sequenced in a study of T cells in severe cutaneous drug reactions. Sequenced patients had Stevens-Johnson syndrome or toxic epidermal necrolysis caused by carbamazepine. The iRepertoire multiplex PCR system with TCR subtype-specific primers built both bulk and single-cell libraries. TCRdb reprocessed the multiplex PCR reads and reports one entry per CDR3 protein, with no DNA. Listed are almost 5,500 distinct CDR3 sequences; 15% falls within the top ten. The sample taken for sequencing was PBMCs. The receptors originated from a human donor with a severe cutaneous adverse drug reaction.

The CDR3 sequence is CASKDPSNEQFF. The chain recombines TRBV27 with TRBJ2-1. This CDR3 has 12 amino acids. Per germline, CDR1 MNHEY and CDR2 SMNVEV (reference sequence).

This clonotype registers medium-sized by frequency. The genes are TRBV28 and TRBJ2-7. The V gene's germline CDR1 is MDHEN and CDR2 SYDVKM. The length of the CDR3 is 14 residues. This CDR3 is CASSLKATSYEQYF.

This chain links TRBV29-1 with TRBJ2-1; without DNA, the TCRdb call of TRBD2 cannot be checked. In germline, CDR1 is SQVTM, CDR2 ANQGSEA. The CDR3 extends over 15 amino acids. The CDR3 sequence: CSVEEREWLYNEQFF.

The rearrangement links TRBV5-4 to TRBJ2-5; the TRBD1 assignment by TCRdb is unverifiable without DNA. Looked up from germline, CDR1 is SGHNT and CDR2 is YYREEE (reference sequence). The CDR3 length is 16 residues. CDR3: CASSSPGQKGRETQYF.

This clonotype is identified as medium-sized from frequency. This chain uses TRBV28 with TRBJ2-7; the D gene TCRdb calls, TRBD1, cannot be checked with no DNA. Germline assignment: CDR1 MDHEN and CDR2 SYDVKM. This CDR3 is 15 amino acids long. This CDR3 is CASTPPGQGVYEQYF.

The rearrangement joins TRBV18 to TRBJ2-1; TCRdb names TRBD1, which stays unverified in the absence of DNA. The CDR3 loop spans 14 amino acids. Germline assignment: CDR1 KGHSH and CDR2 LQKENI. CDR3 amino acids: CASSPPRGNNEQFF.

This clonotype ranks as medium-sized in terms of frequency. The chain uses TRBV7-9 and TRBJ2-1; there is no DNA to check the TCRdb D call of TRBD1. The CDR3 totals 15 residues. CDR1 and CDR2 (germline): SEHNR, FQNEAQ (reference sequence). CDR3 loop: CASSPRGRQENEQFF.

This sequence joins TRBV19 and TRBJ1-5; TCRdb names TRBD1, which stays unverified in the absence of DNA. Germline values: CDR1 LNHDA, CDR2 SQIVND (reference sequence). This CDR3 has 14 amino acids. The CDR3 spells CASSIRESNQPQHF.

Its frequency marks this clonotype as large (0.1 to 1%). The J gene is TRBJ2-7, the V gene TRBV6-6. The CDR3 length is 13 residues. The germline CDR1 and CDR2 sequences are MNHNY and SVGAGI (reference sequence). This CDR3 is CASSYVVSYEQYF.

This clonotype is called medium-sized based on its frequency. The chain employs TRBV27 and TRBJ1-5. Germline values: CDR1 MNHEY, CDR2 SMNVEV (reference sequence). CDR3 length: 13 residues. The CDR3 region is CASSLDKWQPQHF.

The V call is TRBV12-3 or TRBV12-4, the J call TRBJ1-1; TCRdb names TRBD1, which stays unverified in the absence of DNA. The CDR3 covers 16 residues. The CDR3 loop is CASSLSAGQETTEAFF.

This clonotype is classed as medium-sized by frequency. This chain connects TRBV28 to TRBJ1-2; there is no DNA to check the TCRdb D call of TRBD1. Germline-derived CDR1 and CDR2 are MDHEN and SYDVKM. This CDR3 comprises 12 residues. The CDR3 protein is CASTGQRDGYTF.

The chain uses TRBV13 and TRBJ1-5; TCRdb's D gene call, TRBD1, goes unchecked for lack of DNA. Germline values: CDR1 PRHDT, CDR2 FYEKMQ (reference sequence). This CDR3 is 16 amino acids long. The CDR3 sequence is CASSMGDRGSWQPQHF.

The CDR3 spells CSEGGLQLSTEAFF. The V call is TRBV20-1, the J call TRBJ1-1. Germline CDR1 reads DFQATT; CDR2 reads SNEGSKA (reference sequence). This CDR3 contains 14 residues.

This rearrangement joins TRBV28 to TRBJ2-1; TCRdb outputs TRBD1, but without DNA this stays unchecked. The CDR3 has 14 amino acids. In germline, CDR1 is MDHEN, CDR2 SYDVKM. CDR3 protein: CASMGASSYNEQFF.

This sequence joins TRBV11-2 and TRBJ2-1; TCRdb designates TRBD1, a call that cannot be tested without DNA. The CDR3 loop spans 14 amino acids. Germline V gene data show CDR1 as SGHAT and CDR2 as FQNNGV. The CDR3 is CASSPTGANSEQFF.

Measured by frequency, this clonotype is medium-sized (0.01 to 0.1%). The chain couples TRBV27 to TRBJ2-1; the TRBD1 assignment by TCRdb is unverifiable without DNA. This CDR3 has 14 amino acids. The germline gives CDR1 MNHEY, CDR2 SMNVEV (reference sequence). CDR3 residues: CASRGDRTYNEQFF.

CDR3: CASSPGLALGDEQFF. The gene calls are TRBV19 and TRBJ2-1; TCRdb indicates TRBD2, and absent DNA this call remains unverified. Looked up from germline, CDR1 is LNHDA and CDR2 is SQIVND (reference sequence). This CDR3 has 15 residues.

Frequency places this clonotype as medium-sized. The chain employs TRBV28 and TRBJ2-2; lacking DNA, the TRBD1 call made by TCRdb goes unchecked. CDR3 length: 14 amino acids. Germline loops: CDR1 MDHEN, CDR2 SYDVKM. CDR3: CASSEQVNTGELFF.